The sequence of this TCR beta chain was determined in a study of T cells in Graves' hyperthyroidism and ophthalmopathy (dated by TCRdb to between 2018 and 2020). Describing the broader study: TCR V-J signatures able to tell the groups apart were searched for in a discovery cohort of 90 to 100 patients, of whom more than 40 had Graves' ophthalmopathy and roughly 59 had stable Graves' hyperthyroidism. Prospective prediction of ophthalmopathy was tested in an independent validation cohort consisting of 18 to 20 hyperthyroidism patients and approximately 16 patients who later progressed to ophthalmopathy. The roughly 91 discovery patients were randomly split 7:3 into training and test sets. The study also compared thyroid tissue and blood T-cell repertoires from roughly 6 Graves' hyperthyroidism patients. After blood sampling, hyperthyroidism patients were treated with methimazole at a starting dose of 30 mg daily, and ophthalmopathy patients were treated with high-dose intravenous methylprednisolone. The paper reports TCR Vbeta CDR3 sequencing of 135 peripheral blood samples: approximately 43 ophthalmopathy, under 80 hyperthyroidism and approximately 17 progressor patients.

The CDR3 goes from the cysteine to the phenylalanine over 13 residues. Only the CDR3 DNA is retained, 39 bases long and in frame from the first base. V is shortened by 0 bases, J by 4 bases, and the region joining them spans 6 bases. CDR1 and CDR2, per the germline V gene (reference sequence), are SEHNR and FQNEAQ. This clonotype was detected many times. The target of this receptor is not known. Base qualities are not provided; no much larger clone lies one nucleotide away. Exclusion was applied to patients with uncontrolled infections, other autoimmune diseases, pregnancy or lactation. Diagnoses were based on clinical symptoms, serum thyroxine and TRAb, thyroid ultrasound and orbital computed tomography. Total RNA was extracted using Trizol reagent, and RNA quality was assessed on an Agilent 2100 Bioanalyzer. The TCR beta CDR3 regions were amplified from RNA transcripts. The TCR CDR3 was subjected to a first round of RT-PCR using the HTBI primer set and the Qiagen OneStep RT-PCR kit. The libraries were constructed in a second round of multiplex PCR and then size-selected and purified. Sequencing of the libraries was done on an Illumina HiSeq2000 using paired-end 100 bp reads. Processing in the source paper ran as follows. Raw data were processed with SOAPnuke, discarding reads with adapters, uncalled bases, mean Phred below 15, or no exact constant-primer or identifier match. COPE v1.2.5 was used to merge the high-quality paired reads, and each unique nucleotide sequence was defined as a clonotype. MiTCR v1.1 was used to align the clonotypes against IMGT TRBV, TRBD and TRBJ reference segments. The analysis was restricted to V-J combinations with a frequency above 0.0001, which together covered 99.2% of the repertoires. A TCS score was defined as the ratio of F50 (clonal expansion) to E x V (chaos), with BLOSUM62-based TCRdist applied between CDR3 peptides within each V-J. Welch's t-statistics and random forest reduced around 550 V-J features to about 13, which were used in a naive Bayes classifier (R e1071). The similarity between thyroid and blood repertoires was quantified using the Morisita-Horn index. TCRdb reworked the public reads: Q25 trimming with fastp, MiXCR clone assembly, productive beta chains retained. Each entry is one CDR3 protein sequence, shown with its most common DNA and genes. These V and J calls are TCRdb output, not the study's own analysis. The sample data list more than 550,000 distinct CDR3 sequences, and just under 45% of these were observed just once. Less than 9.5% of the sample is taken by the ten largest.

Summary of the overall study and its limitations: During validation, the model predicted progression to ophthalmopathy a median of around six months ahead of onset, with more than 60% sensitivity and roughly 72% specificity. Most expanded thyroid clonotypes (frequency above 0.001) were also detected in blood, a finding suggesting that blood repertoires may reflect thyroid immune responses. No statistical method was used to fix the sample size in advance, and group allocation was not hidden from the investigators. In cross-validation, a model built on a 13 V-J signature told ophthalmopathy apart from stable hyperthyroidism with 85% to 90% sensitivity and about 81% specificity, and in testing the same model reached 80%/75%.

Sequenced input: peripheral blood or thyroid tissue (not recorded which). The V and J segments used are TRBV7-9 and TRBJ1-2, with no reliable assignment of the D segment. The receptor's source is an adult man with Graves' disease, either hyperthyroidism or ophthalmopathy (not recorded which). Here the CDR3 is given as CASSLAGSYGYTF. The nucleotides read TGTGCCAGCAGCTTAGCGGGGTCCTATGGCTACACCTTC.